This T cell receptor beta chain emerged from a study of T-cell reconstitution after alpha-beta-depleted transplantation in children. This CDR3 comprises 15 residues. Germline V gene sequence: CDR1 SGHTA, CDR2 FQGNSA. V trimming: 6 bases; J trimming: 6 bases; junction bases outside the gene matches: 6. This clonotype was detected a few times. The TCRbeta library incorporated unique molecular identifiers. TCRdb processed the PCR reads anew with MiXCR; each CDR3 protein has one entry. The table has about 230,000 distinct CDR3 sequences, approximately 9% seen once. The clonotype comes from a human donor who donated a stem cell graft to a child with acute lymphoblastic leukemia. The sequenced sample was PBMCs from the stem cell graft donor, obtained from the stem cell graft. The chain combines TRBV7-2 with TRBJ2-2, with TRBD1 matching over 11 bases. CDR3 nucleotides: TGTGCCAGCAGTTCTGGGACAGGGGGGGCCGGGGAGCTGTTTTTT. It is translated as CASSSGTGGAGELFF.